This T cell receptor beta chain originates from a study of cytotoxic CD8 clonotypes in ibrutinib-treated CLL. Study-level background: Response sampling came at median approximately twelve months of treatment, ranging about 6 to 36 months.

Overall study findings and caveats: Stable or contracted on treatment, public clonotypes were also uncommon.

On this clone itself: Its specificity is not known.

Profiling relied on immunoSEQ multiplex PCR, and the TCRdb table lists in-frame clones only, not all of them. The table lists about 310,000 clones, more than 65% of them singletons. The CDR3 contains 16 residues. V was clipped by 4 bases and J by 4 bases; unmatched bases: 8. Germline V gives CDR1 MNHEY, CDR2 SMNVEV (reference sequence). The chain recombines TRBV27 with TRBJ2-5; TRBD2 matches 11 bases. The source of this sequence is a human donor with chronic lymphocytic leukemia. Sequenced material: PBMCs, taken before ibrutinib treatment. The CDR3 is CASSSALAGGRETQYF. For the CDR3, the DNA is TGTGCCAGCAGTTCGGCCTTAGCGGGAGGGAGAGAGACCCAGTACTTC.